Shown below are 3 T cell receptor beta chains from a single sample sequenced in a study of coeliac disease. Libraries were prepared by immunoSEQ multiplex PCR; TCRdb keeps only in-frame clonotypes and omits some of them. The profile shows approximately 7,000 clones, 60% to 70% of them singletons. The material sequenced was lamina propria lymphocytes from the gut. The receptor set was obtained from a man in his forties or fifties with active celiac disease.

V usage is TRBV16 and J usage is TRBJ2-7; 11 bases agree with TRBD1. V was pared by 4 bases and J by 4 bases, with 3 bases of the junction left unmatched. The CDR3 is 14 amino acids. CDR1 and CDR2 from the germline V gene are KGHSY and FQNENV. The DNA of the CDR3 is TGTGCCAGCAGCCCAGGACAGGGGGCGTACGAGCAGTACGTC. Translating it yields CASSPGQGAYEQYV.

This clone turned up a few times. The chain uses TRBV5-1 and TRBJ1-2; D unresolved. CDR3 length: 13 amino acids. CDR1 is SGHRS, CDR2 YFSETQ, per germline. The V gene lost 9 bases and the J gene lost 3 bases, with 15 bases spanning the gap. CDR3 in amino acids: CATRIGRDYGYTF. In DNA form, the CDR3 reads TGCGCCACCAGGATAGGGAGGGACTATGGCTACACCTTC.

This clone was detected only a few times. The V call is TRBV5-5, the J call TRBJ1-4; no definite D call. This CDR3 is built from 14 residues. Trimming took 4 bases from V and 4 from J, leaving 11 bases between them. CDR1 SGHKS and CDR2 YYEKEE come from the germline V gene (reference sequence). CDR3 sequence: CASSLTTLNEKLFF. In nucleotides, the CDR3 is TGTGCCAGCAGCCTAACCACCCTTAATGAAAAACTGTTTTTT.